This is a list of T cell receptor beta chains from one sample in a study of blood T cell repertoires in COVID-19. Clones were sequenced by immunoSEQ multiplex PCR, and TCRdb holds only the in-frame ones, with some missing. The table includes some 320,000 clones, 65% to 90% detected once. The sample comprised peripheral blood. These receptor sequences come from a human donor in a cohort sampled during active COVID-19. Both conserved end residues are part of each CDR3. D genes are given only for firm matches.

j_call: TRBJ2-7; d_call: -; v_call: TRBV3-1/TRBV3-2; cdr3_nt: TGTGCCAGCAGCCAGGTCTTCCCGAGCTCCTACGAGCAGTACTTC; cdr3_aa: CASSQVFPSSYEQYF
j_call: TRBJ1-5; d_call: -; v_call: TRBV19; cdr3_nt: TGTGCCAGTAGTCAGGGACACCAAAATCAGCCCCAGCATTTT; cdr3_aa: CASSQGHQNQPQHF
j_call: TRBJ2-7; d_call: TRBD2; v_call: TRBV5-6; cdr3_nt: TGTGCCAGCAGCTCGGCCGGGCTAGCGGGGTCCTACGAGCAGTACTTC; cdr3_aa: CASSSAGLAGSYEQYF
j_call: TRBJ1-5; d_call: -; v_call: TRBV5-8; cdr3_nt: TGTGCCAGCAGCTTTAAGCCTTCCCAGCATTTT; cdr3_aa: CASSFKPSQHF
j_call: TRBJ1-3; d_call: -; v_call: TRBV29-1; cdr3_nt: TGCAGCGTTGCTCAGGGGAACACCATATATTTT; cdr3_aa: CSVAQGNTIYF
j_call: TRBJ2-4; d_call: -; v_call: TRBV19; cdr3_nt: TGTGCCAGTAGAGGGGGAGGGAGGGCCAAAAACATTCAGTACTTC; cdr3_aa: CASRGGGRAKNIQYF
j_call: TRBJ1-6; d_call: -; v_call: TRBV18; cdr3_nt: TGTGCCAGCTCACCGGACGGACAGCCTAATTCACCCCTCCACTTT; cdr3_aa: CASSPDGQPNSPLHF
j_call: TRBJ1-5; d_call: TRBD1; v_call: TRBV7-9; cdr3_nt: TGTGCCAGCAGCCGGGACGCGGGTACAGGGGGCCGTCAGCCCCAGCATTTT; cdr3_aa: CASSRDAGTGGRQPQHF
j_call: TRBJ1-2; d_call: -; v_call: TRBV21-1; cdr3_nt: TGTGCCAGCAGCAAAGGGACAGCAACTAACTATGGCTACACCTTC; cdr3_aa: CASSKGTATNYGYTF
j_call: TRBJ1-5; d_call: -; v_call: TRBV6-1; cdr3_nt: TGTGCCAGCAGTGAAATTGGGGGGATCAATCAGCCCCAGCATTTT; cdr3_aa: CASSEIGGINQPQHF